This T cell receptor beta chain emerged from a study of T cell changes during pregnancy in multiple sclerosis. Repertoires were generated with immunoSEQ multiplex PCR, while TCRdb's copy carries only in-frame clones and drops some. The sample has over 85,000 clones; approximately 90% are singletons. V lost 2 bases, J lost 4 bases, and 2 bases stayed unmatched. This CDR3 spans 14 amino acids. Germline assignment: CDR1 MNHEY and CDR2 SMNVEV (reference sequence). J is TRBJ1-1 and V is TRBV27; TRBD1 matches at 9 bases. Material: peripheral blood, obtained in the first trimester of pregnancy. The sequence came from a female donor in good health, enrolled as a control in a pregnancy study. CDR3 bases: TGTGCCAGCAGTTTAGTGACAGGGGGCACTGAAGCTTTCTTT. Translating gives CASSLVTGGTEAFF.